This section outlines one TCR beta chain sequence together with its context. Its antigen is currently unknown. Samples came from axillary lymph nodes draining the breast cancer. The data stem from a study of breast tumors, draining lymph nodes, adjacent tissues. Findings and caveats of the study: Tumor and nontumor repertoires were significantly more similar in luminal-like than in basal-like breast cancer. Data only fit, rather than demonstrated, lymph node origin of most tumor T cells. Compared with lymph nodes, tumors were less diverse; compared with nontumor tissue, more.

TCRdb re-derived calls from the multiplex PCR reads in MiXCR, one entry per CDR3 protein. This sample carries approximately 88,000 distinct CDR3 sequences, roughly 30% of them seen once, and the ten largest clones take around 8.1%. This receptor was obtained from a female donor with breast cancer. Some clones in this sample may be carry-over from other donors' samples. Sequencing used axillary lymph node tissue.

DNA of the CDR3: TGTGCCAGCACTCGGACCGGGGCCTACGAGCATTTT. It yields the protein CASTRTGAYEHF. This chain uses TRBV11-3 with TRBJ1-5, with D possibly matching TRBD1 (5 bases). Germline CDR1 is SGHNT and CDR2 is YENEEA. V gave up 7 bases and J gave up 14 bases, with 18 bases separating them. This CDR3 is built from 12 residues.